A single T cell receptor (beta chain) is shown here with its context. These data belong to a study of cytomegalovirus exposure and HLA in healthy donors. Study overall: There were fewer than 130 million unique TCR beta sequences, drawn from some 180 million T cells, in an earlier analysis.

It was with 60 Vbeta and 13 Jbeta primers that the PCR ran. The assay was immunoSEQ multiplex PCR, and TCRdb's table has in-frame clones only and misses some. Its listing shows 60,000 to 65,000 clones. CDR1 and CDR2 (germline): SNHLY, FYNNEI. The CDR3 extends over 15 amino acids. J was trimmed by 4 bases and V by 6 bases; bases with no gene match: 6. Sequenced input: PBMCs. The receptor was isolated from a man younger than 45 in good health and CMV-seropositive. The gene calls are TRBV2 and TRBJ1-5, with 10 positions matching TRBD1. The CDR3 is CASSIGQGENQPQHF. The CDR3 DNA sequence: TGTGCCAGCAGCATTGGACAGGGGGAAAATCAGCCCCAGCATTTT. The full variable domain, in which reference TRBV2 and TRBJ1-5 provide the parts outside the CDR3, is EPEVTQTPSHQVTQMGQEVILRCVPISNHLYFYWYRQILGQKVEFLVSFYNNEISEKSEIFDDQFSVERPDGSNFTLKIRSTKLEDSAMYFCASSIGQGENQPQHFGDGTRLSIL.